This TCR beta chain derives from a study of early T cells in non-severe SARS-CoV-2 infection. The CDR3 covers 14 residues. The V end lost 7 bases, the J end lost 0 bases, and 9 bases lay between the germline ends. Germline loops: CDR1 MNHEY, CDR2 SMNVEV (reference sequence). TCRdb reprocessed the 5' RACE reads via MiXCR and lists one record per CDR3 protein. Of 50,000 or so distinct CDR3 sequences in the sample, 5.5% to 6.5% were seen once. This clonotype was recorded many times. The chain joins TRBV27 to TRBJ2-2; unclear D gene. The TCR sequence derives from an adult who was a healthcare worker with PCR-confirmed SARS-CoV-2 infection or an uninfected control (not recorded which). Material for sequencing was whole blood. For the CDR3, the DNA is TGTGCCAGCACACCCAGCACGAACACCGGGGAGCTGTTTTTT. This translates into CASTPSTNTGELFF.